The TCR beta chain described here comes from a study of cytomegalovirus exposure and HLA in healthy donors. The protocol was immunoSEQ multiplex PCR, while the TCRdb copy is restricted to in-frame clones and leaves out a portion. The sample yields some 90,000 clones, 95% to 98% seen once. CDR3 size: 17 residues. The J segment lost 4 bases and the V segment lost 4 bases, leaving 13 bases of the junction unmatched. CDR1 is SGHRS, CDR2 YFSETQ, per germline. Concerning this clone: Its matching antigen is unknown.

Study-wide results and caveats: Overall, some 160 TCR beta chains were annotated as cytomegalovirus-associated. Rarity held for most TCR sequences, but there were some public TCRs that occurred in many donors.

The sequencing sample was made of PBMCs. The J gene is TRBJ2-5, the V gene TRBV5-1; 10 bases agree with TRBD2. The source of this sequence is a man aged 18 to 35 in good health and CMV-seronegative. The CDR3 DNA follows: TGCGCCAGCAGCCTTGGGTTACTAGCGGGGACAGGAGAGACCCAGTACTTC. Protein sequence: CASSLGLLAGTGETQYF. Full variable domain (remainder filled in from reference TRBV5-1 and TRBJ2-5): KAGVTQTPRYLIKTRGQQVTLSCSPISGHRSVSWYQQTPGQGLQFLFEYFSETQRNKGNFPGRFSGRQFSNSRSEMNVSTLELGDSALYLCASSLGLLAGTGETQYFGPGTRLLVL.